This TCR beta chain was recorded in a study of blood T cell repertoires in COVID-19. About the research overall: The United States, Italy and Spain were the sources of the acute and convalescent COVID-19 samples. PBMCs, B-cell-depleted T cells, or T cells provided the cDNA or gDNA that made up the material.

Using immunoSEQ multiplex PCR, the repertoire was profiled, and TCRdb retains in-frame clones only, with some absent. The sample includes just under 65,000 clones, just over 85% of them seen just once. The sequence was obtained from a middle-aged man with acute or convalescent COVID-19. What was sequenced was peripheral blood.

The CDR3: CASAGQHRQPQHF. The DNA of the CDR3 is TGTGCCAGCGCGGGACAGCACCGTCAGCCCCAGCATTTT. V is TRBV6-5 and J is TRBJ1-5; 7 positions agree with TRBD1. The germline V gene has CDR1 MNHEY and CDR2 SVGAGI. With V trimmed by 8 bases and J by 6 bases, 7 bases remained unmatched. The CDR3 extends over 13 amino acids.